These 28 T cell receptor beta chains originate from one sample sequenced in a study of human T cells and chemical hapten exposure. Noted time point: pre-sensitization, week 0. The treatment here: therapeutic diphenylcyclopropenone sensitization with weekly scalp DPC. TCRdb re-called the RACE reads through MiXCR, storing one row per CDR3 protein. The profile shows over 300,000 distinct CDR3 sequences, approximately 5% of them singletons. Sequencing used whole blood, obtained in connection with sensitization to the hapten diphenylcyclopropenone (DPC). These receptors were taken from a woman aged 50 to 60 with alopecia areata. Some clones in this sample may be carry-over from other donors' samples.

This sequence joins TRBV5-1 and TRBJ1-1, with unresolved D. This CDR3 spans 15 amino acids. Germline loops: CDR1 SGHRS, CDR2 YFSETQ. V was cut by 4 bases and J by 1 base, with 14 bases left in between. The CDR3 sequence is CASSPLLGPNTEAFF. The CDR3 DNA is TGCGCCAGCAGCCCTTTACTGGGCCCGAACACTGAAGCTTTCTTT.

This clonotype came up many times. The chain employs TRBV28 and TRBJ2-7; 8 bases are a match to TRBD2. The CDR3 extends over 14 amino acids. Germline V lookup: CDR1 MDHEN, CDR2 SYDVKM. V lost 3 bases to trimming and J lost 6 bases; unmatched junction nucleotides: 7. The CDR3 here is CASSFPGLASEQYF. The CDR3 bases are TGTGCCAGCAGTTTTCCTGGACTAGCTTCCGAGCAGTACTTC.

This clonotype has ten or more counts. The chain is built from TRBV29-1 and TRBJ1-1; unclear D gene. V lost 7 bases and J lost 1, with 10 bases in between. The germline V gene encodes CDR1 SQVTM and CDR2 ANQGSEA. The CDR3 has 12 amino acids. The CDR3: CSAARSNTEAFF. CDR3 sequence (DNA): TGCAGCGCCGCCCGATCGAACACTGAAGCTTTCTTT. Variable domain in full (rest from reference TRBV29-1 and TRBJ1-1): SAVISQKPSRDICQRGTSLTIQCQVDSQVTMMFWYRQQPGQSLTLIATANQGSEATYESGFVIDKFPISRPNLTFSTLTVSNMSPEDSSIYLCSAARSNTEAFFGQGTRLTVV.

This clonotype turned up a few times. The chain has TRBV28 and TRBJ1-5; no clear D. V dropped 4 bases and J dropped 9 bases, with 10 bases sitting between them. The CDR3 consists of 12 residues. Germline CDR1 and CDR2: MDHEN and SYDVKM. For the CDR3, the DNA is TGTGCCAGCAGTTCGCGGGATCCGCCCCAGCATTTT. This sequence encodes CASSSRDPPQHF.

This clonotype was seen more than once but under ten times. This chain joins TRBV6-2 or TRBV6-3 and TRBJ2-1; TRBD2 matches at 15 bases. The CDR3 is made up of 15 amino acids. Per the germline V gene, CDR1 is MNHEY and CDR2 is SVGEGT. The ends lost 6 bases at V and 9 bases at J; junction bases unmatched: 6. CDR3 loop: CASRRGLAGGGEQFF. The DNA for the CDR3 is TGTGCCAGCAGACGCGGACTAGCGGGAGGGGGTGAGCAGTTCTTC.

The chain combines TRBV20-1 with TRBJ1-4; 10 bases align to TRBD1. Germline V gene sequence: CDR1 DFQATT, CDR2 SNEGSKA (reference sequence). With 5 bases clipped from V and 7 bases from J, the junction kept 7 bases outside the gene matches. The CDR3 totals 14 residues. The CDR3 DNA is TGCAGTGCTTTCTCGACAGGGGGCGTTGAAAAACTGTTTTTT. Its translation is CSAFSTGGVEKLFF.

On this clonotype itself: A much bigger clone sits one base away, suggesting this may be a read error. The gene calls are TRBV29-1 and TRBJ2-3; 14 nucleotides align to TRBD2. After removal of 6 bases from V and 2 bases from J, the junction contained 7 bases not matched to a gene. Germline V lookup: CDR1 SQVTM, CDR2 ANQGSEA. This CDR3 has 16 residues. The CDR3 bases are TGCAGCGTAGTCGGGACTAGCGGGGGCCTCACAGATACGCAGTATTTT. It is translated as CSVVGTSGGLTDTQYF.

This clonotype came up a few times. The rearrangement joins TRBV30 to TRBJ2-1; D uncertain. Trimming stripped 0 bases from V and 6 bases from J, with 9 bases between. Germline V CDR1 and CDR2: GTSNPN, SVGIG (reference sequence). This CDR3 spans 13 amino acids. In DNA, the CDR3 is TGTGCCTGGAGTGTATGGGCAGGCAATGAGCAGTTCTTC. Its protein is CAWSVWAGNEQFF.

This clonotype was observed at least ten times. The V and J genes are TRBV3-1 and TRBJ2-7; 12 bases agree with TRBD2. The CDR3 consists of 16 residues. The trim removed 0 bases at V and 3 bases at J, leaving 3 bases unmatched. The germline V gene encodes CDR1 LGHDT and CDR2 YNNKEL (reference sequence). CDR3 DNA: TGTGCCAGCAGCCAAGAACGACTAGCGGGAGTCTACGAGCAGTACTTC. This encodes CASSQERLAGVYEQYF.

This clonotype has more than one count but fewer than ten. The CDR3 sequence is CASSLMEFTGEAFF. In nucleotides, the CDR3 is TGTGCCAGCAGTTTAATGGAGTTTACAGGGGAAGCTTTCTTT. The J gene is TRBJ1-1, the V gene TRBV12-3 or TRBV12-4; tentatively, D is TRBD1 (6 bases). Trimming removed 2 bases at V and 8 bases at J, with 15 bases between. CDR3 length equals 14 residues.

This clonotype was seen only a few times. This chain joins TRBV6-5 and TRBJ1-2; D ambiguous. CDR1 is MNHEY and CDR2 is SVGAGI in the germline V gene. CDR3 length: 13 amino acids. V was clipped by 3 bases and J by 2 bases, with 7 bases between them. CDR3 nucleotides: TGTGCCAGCAGTTATGATATCAACTATGGCTACACCTTC. Its translation: CASSYDINYGYTF.

This clonotype was counted many times. The chain joins TRBV6-2 or TRBV6-3 to TRBJ2-1; D may be TRBD2 (6 bases). The V end was cut by 6 bases, the J end by 10 bases, with 16 bases between. Germline V gene data show CDR1 as MNHEY and CDR2 as SVGEGT. There are 13 residues in the CDR3. CDR3 in amino acids: CASSNYRGMEQFF. The CDR3 coding sequence is TGTGCCAGCAGCAACTACCGCGGGATGGAGCAGTTCTTC.

This clonotype was seen repeatedly, ten times or more. The V call is TRBV11-2, the J call TRBJ2-1; the D is unclear. The germline V gene has CDR1 SGHAT and CDR2 FQNNGV. The V end lost 5 bases, the J end lost 5 bases, and 7 bases lay between the germline ends. This CDR3 contains 12 residues. The CDR3 nucleotides read TGTGCCAGCAGCCCGGTCAACAATGAGCAGTTCTTC. It specifies CASSPVNNEQFF.

CDR3 nucleotides: TGTGCCAGCAGCCAAGGTTTCGGGGAGACCCAGTACTTC. This encodes CASSQGFGETQYF. J is TRBJ2-5 and V is TRBV4-2; no definite D call. The CDR3 length is 13 residues. Germline V gene data show CDR1 as LGHNA and CDR2 as YNFKEQ. Trimming removed 1 base at V and 5 bases at J, with 8 bases between.

The V call is TRBV5-1, the J call TRBJ2-6; TRBD1 aligns across 10 bases. Germline CDR1 and CDR2: SGHRS and YFSETQ. With V trimmed by 2 bases and J by 2 bases, 10 bases remained unmatched. The CDR3 extends over 19 amino acids. This chain's CDR3 is CASSLGLGTGEAGANVLTF. CDR3 bases: TGCGCCAGCAGCTTAGGGCTAGGGACAGGGGAGGCTGGGGCCAACGTCCTGACTTTC.

This clonotype was counted at least ten times. V usage is TRBV12-3 or TRBV12-4 and J usage is TRBJ1-5; tentative D call: TRBD1 (6 bases). This CDR3 is built from 12 residues. V shed 6 bases and J shed 6 bases, with 9 bases lying between them. CDR3 nucleotide sequence: TGTGCCAGCAGCAGGGGTGCTCAGCCCCAGCATTTT. Encoded protein: CASSRGAQPQHF.

This clonotype was seen many times. The rearrangement joins TRBV20-1 to TRBJ2-7; 7 positions agree with TRBD2. The CDR3 extends over 15 amino acids. With V trimmed by 3 bases and J by 3 bases, 11 bases remained unmatched. The germline V gene encodes CDR1 DFQATT and CDR2 SNEGSKA (reference sequence). CDR3 sequence reads: CSASRLAAPNYEQYF. The CDR3 region has the DNA TGCAGTGCTAGTCGCCTAGCGGCCCCTAACTACGAGCAGTACTTC.

There are many counts of this clonotype. This sequence joins TRBV12-5 and TRBJ2-2; D possibly corresponds to TRBD1 (6 bases). CDR3 size: 17 residues. Germline V CDR1 and CDR2: LGHNT, FRNRAP. V lost 2 bases and J lost 2, with 15 bases in between. CDR3 DNA sequence: TGTGCTAGTGGTTTGCTTAGCAGGGGTCCCAACACCGGGGAGCTGTTTTTT. Translation gives CASGLLSRGPNTGELFF.

This clonotype was seen repeatedly, ten times or more. V usage is TRBV3-1 and J usage is TRBJ2-3; D is uncertain. Trimming removed 0 bases at V and 2 bases at J, with 9 bases between. The CDR3 loop spans 15 amino acids. The germline gives CDR1 LGHDT, CDR2 YNNKEL (reference sequence). In DNA form, the CDR3 reads TGTGCCAGCAGCCAAGATGACTTCCTCACAGATACGCAGTATTTT. This codes for CASSQDDFLTDTQYF.

This sequence joins TRBV28 and TRBJ2-4; the D is unclear. The CDR3 extends over 13 amino acids. The V end was cut by 5 bases, the J end by 5 bases, with 10 bases between. CDR1 is MDHEN, CDR2 SYDVKM, per germline. DNA of the CDR3: TGTGCCAGCAGTCGCCAAAGCCAAAACATTCAGTACTTC. This encodes CASSRQSQNIQYF. Together with reference TRBV28 and TRBJ2-4, the CDR3 gives the full variable domain: DVKVTQSSRYLVKRTGEKVFLECVQDMDHENMFWYRQDPGLGLRLIYFSYDVKMKEKGDIPEGYSVSREKKERFSLILESASTNQTSMYLCASSRQSQNIQYFGAGTRLSVL.

This clonotype appeared many times. V usage is TRBV24-1 and J usage is TRBJ2-5; D may be TRBD1 (6 bases). CDR1 is KGHDR, CDR2 SFDVKD, per germline. With 2 bases removed from V and 3 bases from J, the gap between germline ends came to 6 bases. The CDR3 totals 13 residues. The CDR3 DNA follows: TGTGCCACCAGTGATTCAGGGGAAGAGACCCAGTACTTC. Its translation is CATSDSGEETQYF.

This clonotype was seen repeatedly, ten times or more. The V call is TRBV7-6, the J call TRBJ1-1; TRBD1 might be the D (5 bases). The CDR3 is made up of 13 amino acids. V lost 5 bases and J 1 base, leaving 8 bases between the germline ends. Germline V gene sequence: CDR1 SGHVS, CDR2 FNYEAQ. The CDR3 sequence: CASSADRNTEAFF. CDR3 DNA: TGTGCCAGCAGCGCAGACAGGAACACTGAAGCTTTCTTT. The full variable domain, its missing parts supplied by reference TRBV7-6 and TRBJ1-1, is GAGVSQSPRYKVTKRGQDVALRCDPISGHVSLYWYRQALGQGPEFLTYFNYEAQQDKSGLPNDRFSAERPEGSISTLTIQRTEQRDSAMYRCASSADRNTEAFFGQGTRLTVV.

This clonotype was counted at least ten times. This chain joins TRBV6-2 or TRBV6-3 and TRBJ2-7; D remains unclear. From germline, CDR1 is MNHEY and CDR2 SVGEGT. This CDR3 spans 12 amino acids. Trimming shortened V by 2 bases and J by 4 bases, and 6 bases separated the two germline ends. CDR3 region: CASSYDMYEQYF. CDR3 in DNA: TGTGCCAGCAGTTACGACATGTACGAGCAGTACTTC.

This rearrangement joins TRBV12-3 or TRBV12-4 to TRBJ2-7, with TRBD1 matching 8 bases. With V trimmed by 8 bases and J by 5 bases, 5 bases remained unmatched. This CDR3 comprises 12 residues. The CDR3 sequence is CASGQGRNEQYF. CDR3 sequence (DNA): TGTGCCAGCGGACAGGGAAGAAACGAGCAGTACTTC.

This clonotype occurred many times. The rearrangement links TRBV20-1 to TRBJ2-1; 11 nucleotides align to TRBD2. V dropped 5 bases and J dropped 5; count of bases not matched to a gene: 8. This CDR3 has 15 amino acids. Germline lookup yields CDR1 DFQATT and CDR2 SNEGSKA (reference sequence). In DNA form, the CDR3 reads TGCAGTGCTGACAGCGCGACTAGCGGGAACAATGAGCAGTTCTTC. Protein sequence: CSADSATSGNNEQFF.

This clonotype was detected only a few times. The chain is built from TRBV15 and TRBJ1-5, with D possibly TRBD1 on 6 matching bases. The CDR3 sequence is 14 residues long. V shed 5 bases and J shed 4 bases, with 12 bases lying between them. CDR1 and CDR2 from the germline V gene are LNHNV and YYDKDF (reference sequence). The CDR3 protein is CATSPDRSNQPQHF. CDR3 DNA sequence: TGTGCCACCAGCCCCGACAGGAGTAATCAGCCCCAGCATTTT.

V usage is TRBV5-1 and J usage is TRBJ1-1, with D tentatively TRBD1 (5 bases). V was clipped by 0 bases and J by 1 base, with 10 bases between them. The CDR3 has 15 amino acids. Per germline, CDR1 SGHRS and CDR2 YFSETQ. This CDR3 reads CASSLEGSENTEAFF. The DNA for the CDR3 is TGCGCCAGCAGCTTGGAGGGGTCTGAGAACACTGAAGCTTTCTTT.

The CDR3 protein is CSARRPGGADTQYF. CDR3 nucleotides: TGCAGTGCTAGAAGGCCAGGGGGAGCAGATACGCAGTATTTT. This sequence joins TRBV20-1 and TRBJ2-3, with 7 positions matching TRBD1. The CDR3 consists of 14 residues. The V and J ends lost 2 bases and 4 bases, in that order; junction bases with no gene match: 6. Germline CDR1 is DFQATT and CDR2 is SNEGSKA (reference sequence).